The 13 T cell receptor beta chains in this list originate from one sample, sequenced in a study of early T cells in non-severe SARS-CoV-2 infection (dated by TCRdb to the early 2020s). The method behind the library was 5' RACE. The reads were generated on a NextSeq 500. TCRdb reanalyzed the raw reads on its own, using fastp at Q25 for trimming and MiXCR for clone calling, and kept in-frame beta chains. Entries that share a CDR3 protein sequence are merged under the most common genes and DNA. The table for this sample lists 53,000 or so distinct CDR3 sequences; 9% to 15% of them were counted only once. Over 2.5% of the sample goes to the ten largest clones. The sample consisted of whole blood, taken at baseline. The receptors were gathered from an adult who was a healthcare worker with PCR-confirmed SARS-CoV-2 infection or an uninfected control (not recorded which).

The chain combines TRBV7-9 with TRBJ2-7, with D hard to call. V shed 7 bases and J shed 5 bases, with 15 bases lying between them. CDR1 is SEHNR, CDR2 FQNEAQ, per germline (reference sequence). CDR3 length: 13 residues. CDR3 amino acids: CASIENLKNEQYF. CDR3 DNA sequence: TGTGCCAGCATTGAAAATCTTAAAAACGAGCAGTACTTC.

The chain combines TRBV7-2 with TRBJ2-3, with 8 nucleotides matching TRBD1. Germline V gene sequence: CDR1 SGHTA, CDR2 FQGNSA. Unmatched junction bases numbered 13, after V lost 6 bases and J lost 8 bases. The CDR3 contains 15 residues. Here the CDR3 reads CASRSGGAGTRTQYF. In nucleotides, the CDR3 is TGTGCCAGCAGATCAGGGGGCGCGGGAACGCGTACGCAGTATTTT.

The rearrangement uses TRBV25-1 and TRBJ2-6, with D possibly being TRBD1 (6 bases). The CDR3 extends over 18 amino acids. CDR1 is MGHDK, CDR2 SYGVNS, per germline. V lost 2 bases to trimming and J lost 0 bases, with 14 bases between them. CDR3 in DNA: TGTGCCAGCAGTGAACGAGACAGGATCTACTCTGGGGCCAACGTCCTGACTTTC. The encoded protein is CASSERDRIYSGANVLTF.

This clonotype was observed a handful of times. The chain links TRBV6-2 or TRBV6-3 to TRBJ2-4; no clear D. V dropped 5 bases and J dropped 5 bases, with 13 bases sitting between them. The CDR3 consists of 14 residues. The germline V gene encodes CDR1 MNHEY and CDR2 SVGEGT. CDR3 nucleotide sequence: TGTGCCAGCAGTGGGAACCCATCGGAAAACATTCAGTACTTC. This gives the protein CASSGNPSENIQYF.

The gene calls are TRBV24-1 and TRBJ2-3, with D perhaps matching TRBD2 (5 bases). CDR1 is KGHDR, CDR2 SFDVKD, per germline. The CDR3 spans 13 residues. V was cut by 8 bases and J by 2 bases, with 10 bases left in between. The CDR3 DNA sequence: TGTGCCACCAACGAGGACTCCACAGATACGCAGTATTTT. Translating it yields CATNEDSTDTQYF.

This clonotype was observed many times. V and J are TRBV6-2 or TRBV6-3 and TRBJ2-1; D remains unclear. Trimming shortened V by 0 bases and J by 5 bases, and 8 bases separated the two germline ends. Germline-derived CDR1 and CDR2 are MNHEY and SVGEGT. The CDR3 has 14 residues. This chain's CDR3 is CASSYSQAHNEQFF. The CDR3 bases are TGTGCCAGCAGTTACTCTCAGGCACACAATGAGCAGTTCTTC.

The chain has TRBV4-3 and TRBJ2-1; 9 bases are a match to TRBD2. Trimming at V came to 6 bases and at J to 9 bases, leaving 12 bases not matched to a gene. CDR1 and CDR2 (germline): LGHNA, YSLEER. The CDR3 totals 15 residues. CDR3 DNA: TGCGCCAGCAGGTATATAGCGGGAGAATCTGCTGAGCAGTTCTTC. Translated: CASRYIAGESAEQFF.

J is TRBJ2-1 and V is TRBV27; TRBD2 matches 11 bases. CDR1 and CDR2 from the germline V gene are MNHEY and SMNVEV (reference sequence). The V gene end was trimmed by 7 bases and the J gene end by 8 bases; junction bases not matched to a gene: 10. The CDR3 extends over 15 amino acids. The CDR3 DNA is TGTGCCAGCAATAGGCTAGCGGGAGGTCATGATGAGCAGTTCTTC. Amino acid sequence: CASNRLAGGHDEQFF.

The CDR3 DNA reads TGCAGCGTTGAAGATCCCCGGACTAGTTCTTGGCAGTTCTTC. Amino acid sequence: CSVEDPRTSSWQFF. The rearrangement links TRBV29-1 to TRBJ2-1; 7 positions agree with TRBD2. This CDR3 is built from 14 residues. The V and J ends lost 0 bases and 12 bases, in that order; junction bases with no gene match: 11. Germline V gene data show CDR1 as SQVTM and CDR2 as ANQGSEA.

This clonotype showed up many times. The CDR3 sequence: CASSGPAGSGEQYF. The CDR3 coding sequence is TGTGCCAGCAGTGGCCCCGCCGGCTCGGGGGAGCAGTACTTC. The chain links TRBV2 to TRBJ2-7, with TRBD2 as a possible D gene (5 bases). The CDR3 is 14 residues long. Germline lookup yields CDR1 SNHLY and CDR2 FYNNEI. The ends were cut back, 4 bases at V and 7 bases at J, with 17 bases in the middle.

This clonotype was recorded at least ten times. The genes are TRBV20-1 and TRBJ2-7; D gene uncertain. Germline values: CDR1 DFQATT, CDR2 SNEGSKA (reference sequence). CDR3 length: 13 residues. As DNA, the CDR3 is TGCGCTAAACAAAAACCGGGTAACTCCGAGCAGTACTTC. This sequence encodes CAKQKPGNSEQYF.

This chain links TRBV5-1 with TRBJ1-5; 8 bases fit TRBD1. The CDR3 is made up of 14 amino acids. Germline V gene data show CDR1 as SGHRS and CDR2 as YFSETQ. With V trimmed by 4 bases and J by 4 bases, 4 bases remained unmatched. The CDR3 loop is CASSKQGGNQPQHF. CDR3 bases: TGCGCCAGCAGCAAACAGGGGGGAAATCAGCCCCAGCATTTT.

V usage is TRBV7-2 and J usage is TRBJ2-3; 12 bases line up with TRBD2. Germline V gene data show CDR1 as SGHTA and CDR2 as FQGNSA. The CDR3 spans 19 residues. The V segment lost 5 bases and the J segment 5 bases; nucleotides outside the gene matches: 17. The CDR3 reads CASSPRLAGVGVGEDTQYF. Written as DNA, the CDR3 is TGTGCCAGCAGCCCTAGACTAGCGGGAGTCGGGGTCGGAGAAGATACGCAGTATTTT.